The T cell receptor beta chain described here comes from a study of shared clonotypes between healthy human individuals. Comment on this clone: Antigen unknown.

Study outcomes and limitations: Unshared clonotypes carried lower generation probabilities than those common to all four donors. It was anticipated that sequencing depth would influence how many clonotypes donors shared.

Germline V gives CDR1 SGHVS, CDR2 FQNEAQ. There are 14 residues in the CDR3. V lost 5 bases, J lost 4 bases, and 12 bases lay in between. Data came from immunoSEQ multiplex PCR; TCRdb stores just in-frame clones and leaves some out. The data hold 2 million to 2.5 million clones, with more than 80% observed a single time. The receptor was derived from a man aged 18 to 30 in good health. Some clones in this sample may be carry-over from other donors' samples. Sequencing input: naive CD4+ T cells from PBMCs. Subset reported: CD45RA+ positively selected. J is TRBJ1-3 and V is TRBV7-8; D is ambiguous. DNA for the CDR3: TGTGCCAGCAGCCACGGACGTGCGGGAAACACCATATATTTT. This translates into CASSHGRAGNTIYF.